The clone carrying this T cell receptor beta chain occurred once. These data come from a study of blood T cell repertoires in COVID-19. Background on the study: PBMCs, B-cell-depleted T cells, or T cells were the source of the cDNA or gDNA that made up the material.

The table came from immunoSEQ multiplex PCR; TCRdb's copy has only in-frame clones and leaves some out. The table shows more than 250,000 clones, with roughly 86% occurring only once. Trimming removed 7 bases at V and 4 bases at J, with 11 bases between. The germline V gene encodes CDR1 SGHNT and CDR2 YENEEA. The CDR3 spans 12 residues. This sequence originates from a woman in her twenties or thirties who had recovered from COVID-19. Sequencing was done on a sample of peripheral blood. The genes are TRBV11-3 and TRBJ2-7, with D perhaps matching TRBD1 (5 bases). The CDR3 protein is CASIVRDYEQYF. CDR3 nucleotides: TGTGCCAGCATTGTCAGGGATTACGAGCAGTACTTC. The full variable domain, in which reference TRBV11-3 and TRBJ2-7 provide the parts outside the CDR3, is EAGVVQSPRYKIIEKKQPVAFWCNPISGHNTLYWYLQNLGQGPELLIRYENEEAVDDSQLPKDRFSAERLKGVDSTLKIQPAELGDSAVYLCASIVRDYEQYFGPGTRLTVT.